Detailed here is one TCR beta chain. Its specificity is not known. Patients in the study, people with chemo-refractory metastatic non-small-cell lung cancer, received focal radiation plus ipilimumab CTLA-4 blockade. V was trimmed by 5 bases and J by 8 bases, leaving 12 bases between them. The V gene's germline CDR1 is MDHEN and CDR2 SYDVKM. CDR3 length: 12 amino acids. Generated by immunoSEQ multiplex PCR, the TCRdb table keeps only in-frame clones and is missing some. Of fewer than 90,000 clones detected, less than 90% appear once; the ten largest clones hold roughly 0.82%. The sample is drawn from a study of radiotherapy plus CTLA-4 blockade in lung cancer. For the study at large: Objective responses emerged in around a sixth of patients, and 31% attained disease control. Study observations and caveats: Expansion of tumor-derived TCR clones was observed in blood after radiotherapy plus ipilimumab. Best predicting response, reportedly, were early blood T cell clone dynamics, with interferon-beta.

This chain connects TRBV28 to TRBJ1-1, with a weak D call TRBD1 (5 bases). The sequence derives from a human donor with non-small cell lung cancer who had stable disease on radiotherapy plus ipilimumab. Sequenced here: peripheral blood, sampled from a patient treated with radiotherapy plus ipilimumab. The CDR3 coding sequence is TGTGCCAGCAGTCAACAGACAGTAGAAGCTTTCTTT. As protein: CASSQQTVEAFF.